This T cell receptor beta chain originates from a study of blood T cell repertoires in COVID-19. Overall study: Samples taken during acute and convalescent COVID-19 were collected in the United States, Italy and Spain. T cells, B-cell-depleted T cells, or PBMCs provided the cDNA or gDNA that served as material.

This CDR3 has 15 amino acids. With V trimmed by 4 bases and J by 1 base, 7 bases remained unmatched. Germline V gives CDR1 SGHDT, CDR2 YYEEEE. Under the authors' procedure: Nucleated cell number was recorded as an estimate derived from reference gene primer amplification. Using immunoSEQ multiplex PCR, the repertoire was profiled, and TCRdb retains in-frame clones only, with some absent. V and J calls plus clone size are reproduced from that table; the DNA served to infer D and trimming. The sample has 350,000 to 450,000 clones, around 84% seen once. The chain recombines TRBV5-6 with TRBJ2-7; 8 bases agree with TRBD1. This clonotype was sampled from a woman between 18 and 30 years old with acute or convalescent COVID-19. The sequencing sample was made of peripheral blood. This chain's CDR3 is CASSRRTGWSYEQYF. The CDR3 bases are TGTGCCAGCAGCCGGAGGACAGGGTGGTCCTACGAGCAGTACTTC.